This TCR beta chain emerged from a study of OX40 agonist ivuxolimab in advanced cancers. As for the study more broadly: Ivuxolimab was a fully human IgG2 agonistic monoclonal antibody targeting the costimulatory receptor OX40 (CD134). Intravenous ivuxolimab was administered to patients every 2 weeks at six dose levels: 0.01, 0.1, 0.3, 1.5, 3 and 10 mg/kg. Of the 50 to 55 patients in dose escalation, about 20 had hepatocellular carcinoma, around 15 had melanoma, 9 had renal cell carcinoma and 9 had head and neck cancer. In the dose-escalation cohort, around four fifths of patients were male, and the mean age was around 60 years with a range of about 20 to 80. Prior anti-PD-1, anti-PD-L1 or anti-CTLA-4 therapy was permitted, and checkpoint inhibitors had been received by around 40% of dose-escalation patients. Partial responses were achieved by three dose-escalation patients, of whom one had hepatocellular carcinoma and two had cutaneous melanoma. Peripheral TCRbeta sequencing was intended to test whether TCR sequence diversity was altered and clonal T-cell expansion was caused by ivuxolimab. The paper covers the monotherapy dose-escalation part of the phase I ivuxolimab trial, which included N ≈ 50 patients.

Here is what the overall study found, with its caveats: Low levels of normalized T-cell clonal expansion were also seen in some patients who did not respond. In partial responders in the 0.1-3.0 mg/kg groups, normalized peripheral clonal expansion was found to be among the lowest, especially among CD8+ T cells. Which antigens the clonally expanded peripheral T cells were specific for was not determined. At doses of 0.1 to 3.0 mg/kg, clonal expansion of both CD4+ and CD8+ blood T cells was observed from baseline to week 6. After ivuxolimab, more expanded clones were found on average in CD8+ T cells than in CD4+ T cells.

CDR1 is given as SEHNR and CDR2 as FQNEAQ, both from the germline V gene (reference sequence). There are 13 amino acids in the CDR3, from cysteine to phenylalanine inclusive. Just the 39-base CDR3 DNA is kept, in frame starting at base 1. Trimming costs V 6 bases and J 1 base, and their ends lie 9 bases apart. For sequencing of the TCRbeta CDR3 region, genomic DNA was extracted from the sorted cells. The immunoSEQ Assay was used to sequence the TCRbeta CDR3 regions. Entries here come from immuneACCESS through TCRdb and include only in-frame sequences with V and J called. Some clones fail to appear in such tables; in the studies checked, an unresolved V gene covers under half of the shortfall, and the cause of the remainder is unknown. Here the sample has more than 85,000 clones; around 91% occur a single time. The ten largest clones add up to under 2% of the sample. Patients with a history of autoimmune disease or receiving systemic immunosuppression were excluded from the trial. In every dose cohort, peripheral blood was drawn for TCR sequencing at baseline, cycle 4 day 1, and cycle 7 day 1. The samples were taken from a phase I, first-in-human, multicenter, open-label dose-escalation trial of ivuxolimab. Adults with locally advanced or metastatic head and neck squamous cell, hepatocellular, melanoma or renal cell carcinoma were enrolled in the trial. CD4+ and CD8+ T cells were sorted separately from peripheral blood before TCR sequencing.

This clone has a handful of counts. Its antigen is unknown. The sample holds no much larger clone one base away, and base qualities are not on file. This sequence uses TRBV7-9 and TRBJ1-1, with the D gene too uncertain to name. The clonotype was recovered from an adult with an advanced solid tumor such as melanoma, head and neck, liver or kidney cancer. Sequenced here: CD4+ or CD8+ T cells sorted from blood, sampled in a trial of the OX40 agonist ivuxolimab. The CDR3 sequence is CASRVTENTEAFF. The DNA is as follows: TGTGCCAGCAGAGTAACAGAGAACACTGAAGCTTTCTTT.